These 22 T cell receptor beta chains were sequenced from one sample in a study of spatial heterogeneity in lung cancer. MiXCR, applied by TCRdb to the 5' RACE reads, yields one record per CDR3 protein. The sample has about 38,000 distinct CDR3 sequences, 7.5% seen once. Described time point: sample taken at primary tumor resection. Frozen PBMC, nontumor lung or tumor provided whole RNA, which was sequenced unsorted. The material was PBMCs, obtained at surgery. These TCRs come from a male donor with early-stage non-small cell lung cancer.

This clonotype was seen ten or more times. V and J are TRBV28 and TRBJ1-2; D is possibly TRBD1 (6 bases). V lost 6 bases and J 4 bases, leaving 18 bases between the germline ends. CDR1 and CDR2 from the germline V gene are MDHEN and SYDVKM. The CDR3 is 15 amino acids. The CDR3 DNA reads TGTGCCAGCAGCTCCGGGCAGGGGCAGGGCTATGGCTACACCTTC. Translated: CASSSGQGQGYGYTF.

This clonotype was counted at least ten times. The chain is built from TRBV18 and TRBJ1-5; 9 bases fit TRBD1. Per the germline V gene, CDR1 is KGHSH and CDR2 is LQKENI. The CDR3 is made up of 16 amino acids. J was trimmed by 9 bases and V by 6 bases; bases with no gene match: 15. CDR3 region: CASSETFGTGRVPQHF. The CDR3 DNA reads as TGTGCCAGCTCGGAGACCTTTGGGACAGGGAGGGTGCCCCAGCATTTT.

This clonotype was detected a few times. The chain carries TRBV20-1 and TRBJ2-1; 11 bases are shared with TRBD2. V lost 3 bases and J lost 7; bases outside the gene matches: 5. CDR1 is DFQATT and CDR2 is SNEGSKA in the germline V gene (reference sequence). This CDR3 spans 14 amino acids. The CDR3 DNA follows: TGCAGTGCTAGCGCCGGGACTAGCGGAAATGAGCAGTTCTTC. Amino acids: CSASAGTSGNEQFF.

DNA of the CDR3: TGTGCCAGTAGTATAGGGGGGGGCGAGCAGTACTTC. This sequence encodes CASSIGGGEQYF. The rearrangement uses TRBV19 and TRBJ2-7; TRBD2 agrees at 7 bases. There are 12 residues in the CDR3. Per germline, CDR1 LNHDA and CDR2 SQIVND (reference sequence). V trimming: 1 base; J trimming: 6 bases; junction bases outside the gene matches: 0.

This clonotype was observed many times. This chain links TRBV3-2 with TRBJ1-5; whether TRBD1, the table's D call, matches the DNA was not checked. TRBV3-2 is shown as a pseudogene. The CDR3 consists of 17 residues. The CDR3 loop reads CASSLRMGTGDDQPQHF. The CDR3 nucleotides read TGTGCCAGCAGCCTACGAATGGGAACAGGGGATGACCAGCCCCAGCATTTT.

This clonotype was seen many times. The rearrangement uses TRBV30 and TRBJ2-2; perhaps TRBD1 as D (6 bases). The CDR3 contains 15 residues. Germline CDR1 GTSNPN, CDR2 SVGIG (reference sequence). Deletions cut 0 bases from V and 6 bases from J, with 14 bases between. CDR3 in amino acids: CAWSVRGISSGELFF. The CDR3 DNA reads TGTGCCTGGAGTGTAAGGGGGATTTCTTCCGGGGAGCTGTTTTTT.

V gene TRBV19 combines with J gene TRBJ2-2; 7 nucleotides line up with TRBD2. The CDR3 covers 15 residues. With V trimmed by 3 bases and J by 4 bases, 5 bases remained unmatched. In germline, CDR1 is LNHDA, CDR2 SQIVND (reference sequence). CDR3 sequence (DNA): TGTGCCAGTAGTATCGGGCCTAGCGGCACCGGGGAGCTGTTTTTT. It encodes CASSIGPSGTGELFF. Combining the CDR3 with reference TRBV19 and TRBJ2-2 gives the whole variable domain DGGITQSPKYLFRKEGQNVTLSCEQNLNHDAMYWYRQDPGQGLRLIYYSQIVNDFQKGDIAEGYSVSREKKESFPLTVTSAQKNPTAFYLCASSIGPSGTGELFFGEGSRLTVL.

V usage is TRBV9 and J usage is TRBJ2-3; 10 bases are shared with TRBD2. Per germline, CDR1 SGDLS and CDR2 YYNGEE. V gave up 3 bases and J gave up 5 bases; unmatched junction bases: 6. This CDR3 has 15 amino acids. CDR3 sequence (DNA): TGTGCCAGCAGCGCCCTAGCGGGAGTAAGAGATACGCAGTATTTT. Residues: CASSALAGVRDTQYF.

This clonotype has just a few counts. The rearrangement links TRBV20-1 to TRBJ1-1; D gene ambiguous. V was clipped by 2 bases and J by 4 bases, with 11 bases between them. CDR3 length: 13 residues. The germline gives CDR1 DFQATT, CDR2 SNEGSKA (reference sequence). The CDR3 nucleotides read TGCAGTGCTAGAAGCCAAGTGGGCACTGAAGCTTTCTTT. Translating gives CSARSQVGTEAFF.

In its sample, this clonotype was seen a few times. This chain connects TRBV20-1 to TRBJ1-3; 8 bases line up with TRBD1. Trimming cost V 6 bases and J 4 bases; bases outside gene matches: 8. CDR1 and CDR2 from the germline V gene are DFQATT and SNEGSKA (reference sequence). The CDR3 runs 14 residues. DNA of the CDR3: TGCAGTGCGCCGGACAGGGTGGTGGGAAACACCATATATTTT. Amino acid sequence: CSAPDRVVGNTIYF.

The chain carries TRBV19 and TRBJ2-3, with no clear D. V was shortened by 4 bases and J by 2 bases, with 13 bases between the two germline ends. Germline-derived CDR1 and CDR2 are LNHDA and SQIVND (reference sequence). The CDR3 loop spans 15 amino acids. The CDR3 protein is CASSKNPHSTDTQYF. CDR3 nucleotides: TGTGCCAGTAGTAAGAACCCACACTCCACAGATACGCAGTATTTT.

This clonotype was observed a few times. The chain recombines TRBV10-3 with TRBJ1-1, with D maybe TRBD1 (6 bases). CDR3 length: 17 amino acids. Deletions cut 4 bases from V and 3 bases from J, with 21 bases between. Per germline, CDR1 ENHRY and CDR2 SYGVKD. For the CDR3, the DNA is TGTGCCATCAGTGTTCTGGGGGCGATTCGGAGTCACACTGAAGCTTTCTTT. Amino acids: CAISVLGAIRSHTEAFF.

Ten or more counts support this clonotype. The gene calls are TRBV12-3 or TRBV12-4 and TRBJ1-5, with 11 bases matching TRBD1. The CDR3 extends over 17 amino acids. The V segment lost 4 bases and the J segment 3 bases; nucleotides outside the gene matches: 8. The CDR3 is CASSWTGGGGSNQPQHF. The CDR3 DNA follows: TGTGCCAGCAGTTGGACAGGGGGCGGGGGTTCCAATCAGCCCCAGCATTTT.

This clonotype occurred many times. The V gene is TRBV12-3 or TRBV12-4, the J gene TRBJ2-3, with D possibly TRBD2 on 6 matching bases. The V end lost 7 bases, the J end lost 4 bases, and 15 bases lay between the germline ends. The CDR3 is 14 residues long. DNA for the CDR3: TGTGCCAGCACCTGGACCGCGGGGCCAGATACGCAGTATTTT. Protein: CASTWTAGPDTQYF.

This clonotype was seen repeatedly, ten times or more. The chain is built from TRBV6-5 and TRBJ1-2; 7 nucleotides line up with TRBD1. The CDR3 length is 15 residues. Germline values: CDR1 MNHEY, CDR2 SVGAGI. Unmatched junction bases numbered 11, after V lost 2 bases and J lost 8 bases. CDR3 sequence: CASSYGGQPRKGYTF. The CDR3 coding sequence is TGTGCCAGCAGTTACGGGGGACAGCCCCGGAAGGGCTACACCTTC.

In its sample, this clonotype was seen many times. This CDR3 reads CASSPQGNQPQHF. The CDR3 DNA is TGTGCCAGCAGCCCACAGGGCAATCAGCCCCAGCATTTT. V and J are TRBV7-9 and TRBJ1-5, with TRBD1 as a possible D gene (5 bases). The CDR3 spans 13 residues. The V gene lost 5 bases and the J gene lost 2 bases, with 7 bases spanning the gap. Germline CDR1 is SEHNR and CDR2 is FQNEAQ (reference sequence).

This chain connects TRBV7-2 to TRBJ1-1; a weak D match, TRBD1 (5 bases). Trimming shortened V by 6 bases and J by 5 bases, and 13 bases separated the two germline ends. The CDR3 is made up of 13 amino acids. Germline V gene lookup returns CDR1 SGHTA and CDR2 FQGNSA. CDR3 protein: CASRLEWGTEAFF. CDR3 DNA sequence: TGTGCCAGCAGACTTGAGTGGGGGACTGAAGCTTTCTTT.

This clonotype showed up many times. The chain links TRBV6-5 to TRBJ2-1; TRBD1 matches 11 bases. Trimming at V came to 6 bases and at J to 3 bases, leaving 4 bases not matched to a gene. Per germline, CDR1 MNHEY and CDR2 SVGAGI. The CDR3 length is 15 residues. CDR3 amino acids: CASRGTGGVYNEQFF. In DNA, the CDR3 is TGTGCCAGCAGAGGGACAGGGGGGGTCTACAATGAGCAGTTCTTC.

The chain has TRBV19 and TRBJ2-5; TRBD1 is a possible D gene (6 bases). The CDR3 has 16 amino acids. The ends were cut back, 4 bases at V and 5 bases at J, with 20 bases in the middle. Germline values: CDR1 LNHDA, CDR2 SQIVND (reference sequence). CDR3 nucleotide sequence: TGTGCCAGTAGTAATGGTCGGACAGCCCGCAGGGAGACCCAGTACTTC. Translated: CASSNGRTARRETQYF.

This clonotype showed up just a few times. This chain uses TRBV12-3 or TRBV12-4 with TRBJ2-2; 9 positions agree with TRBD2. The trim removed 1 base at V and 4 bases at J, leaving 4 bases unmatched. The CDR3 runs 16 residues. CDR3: CASSLGASGITGELFF. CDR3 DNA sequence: TGTGCCAGCAGTTTAGGGGCTAGCGGGATCACCGGGGAGCTGTTTTTT.

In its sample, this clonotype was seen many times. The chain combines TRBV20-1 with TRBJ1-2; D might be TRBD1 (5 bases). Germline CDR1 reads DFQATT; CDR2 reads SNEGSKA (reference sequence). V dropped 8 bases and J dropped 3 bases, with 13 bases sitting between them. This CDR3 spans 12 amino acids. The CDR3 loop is CSSGGGDYGYTF. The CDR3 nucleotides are TGCAGTTCAGGTGGAGGGGACTATGGCTACACCTTC.

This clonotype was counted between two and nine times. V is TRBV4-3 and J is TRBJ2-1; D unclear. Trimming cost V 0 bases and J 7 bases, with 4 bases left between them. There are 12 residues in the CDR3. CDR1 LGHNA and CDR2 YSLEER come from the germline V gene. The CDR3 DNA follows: TGCGCCAGCAGCCAAGACGGTAATGAGCAGTTCTTC. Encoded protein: CASSQDGNEQFF.